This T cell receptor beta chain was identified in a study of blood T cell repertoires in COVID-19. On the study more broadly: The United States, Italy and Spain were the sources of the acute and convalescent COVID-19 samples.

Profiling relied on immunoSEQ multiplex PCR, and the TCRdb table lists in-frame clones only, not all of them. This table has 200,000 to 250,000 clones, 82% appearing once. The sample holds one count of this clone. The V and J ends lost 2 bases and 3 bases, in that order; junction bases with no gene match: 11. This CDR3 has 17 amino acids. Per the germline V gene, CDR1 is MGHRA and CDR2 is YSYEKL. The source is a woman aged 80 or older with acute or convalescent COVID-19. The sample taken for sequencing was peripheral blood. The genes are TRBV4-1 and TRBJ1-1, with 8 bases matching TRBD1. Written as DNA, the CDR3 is TGCGCCAGCAGCCAACGACCGACGGGACAGGCTTACACTGAAGCTTTCTTT. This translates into CASSQRPTGQAYTEAFF.